This T cell receptor beta chain was profiled in a study of neurological immune-mediated disorders. Study-level results: Levels of TCR clonal expansion peaked in HTLV-1-associated myelopathy and reached their lowest in multiple sclerosis, under those of healthy controls.

Stored at -80 C, 2 million PBMCs were the source of the unsorted libraries. Per germline, CDR1 SQVTM and CDR2 ANQGSEA. V was shortened by 6 bases and J by 4 bases, with 10 bases between the two germline ends. The CDR3 covers 12 residues. A remark on this clonotype: Its specificity is unknown. With a much larger clone just one base away, this may be a read error.

As for the cDNA, it was generated by 5'RACE with 10-nucleotide random UMIs. TCRdb re-called the 5' RACE reads through MiXCR, storing one row per CDR3 protein. Seen here are under 80,000 distinct CDR3 sequences, roughly 9.5% observed once, and the top ten hold around 1.7%. The chain has TRBV29-1 and TRBJ1-3; no firm D call. This sequence was found in a middle-aged man in good health. Sequencing was carried out using PBMCs. DNA of the CDR3: TGCAGCGTAGTAAGCCCCGGAAACACCATATATTTT. Translation gives CSVVSPGNTIYF.